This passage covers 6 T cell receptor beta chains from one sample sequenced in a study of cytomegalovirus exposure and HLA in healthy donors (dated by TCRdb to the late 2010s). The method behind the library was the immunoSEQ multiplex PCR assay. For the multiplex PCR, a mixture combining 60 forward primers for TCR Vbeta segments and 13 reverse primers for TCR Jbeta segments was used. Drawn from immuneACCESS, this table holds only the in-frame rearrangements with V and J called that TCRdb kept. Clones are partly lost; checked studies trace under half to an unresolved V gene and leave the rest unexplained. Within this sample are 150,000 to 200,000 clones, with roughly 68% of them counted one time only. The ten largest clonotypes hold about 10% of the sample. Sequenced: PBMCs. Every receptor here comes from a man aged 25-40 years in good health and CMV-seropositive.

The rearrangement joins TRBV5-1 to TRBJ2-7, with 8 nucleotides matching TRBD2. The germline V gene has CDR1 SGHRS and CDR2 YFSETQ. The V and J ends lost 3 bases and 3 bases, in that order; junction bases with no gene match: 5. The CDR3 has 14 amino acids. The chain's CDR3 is CASSSGAGGYEQYF. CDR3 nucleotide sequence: TGCGCCAGCAGCTCGGGGGCGGGGGGCTACGAGCAGTACTTC.

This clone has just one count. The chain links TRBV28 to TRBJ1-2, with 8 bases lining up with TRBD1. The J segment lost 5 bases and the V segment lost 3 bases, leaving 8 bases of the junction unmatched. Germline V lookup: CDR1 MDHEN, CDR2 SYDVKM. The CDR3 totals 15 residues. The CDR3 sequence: CASSFGGQGMYGYTF. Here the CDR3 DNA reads TGTGCCAGCAGTTTCGGCGGACAGGGCATGTATGGCTACACCTTC.

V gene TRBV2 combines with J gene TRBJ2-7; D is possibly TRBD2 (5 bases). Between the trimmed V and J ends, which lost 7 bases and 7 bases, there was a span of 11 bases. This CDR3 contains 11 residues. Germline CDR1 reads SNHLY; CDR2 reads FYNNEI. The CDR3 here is CASTDWVEQYF. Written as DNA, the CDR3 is TGTGCCAGCACGGACTGGGTGGAGCAGTACTTC.

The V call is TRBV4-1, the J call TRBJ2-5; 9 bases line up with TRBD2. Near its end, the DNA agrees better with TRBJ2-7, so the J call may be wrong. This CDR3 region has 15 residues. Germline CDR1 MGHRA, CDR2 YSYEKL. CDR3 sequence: CASSQEREGTYEQYF. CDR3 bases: TGCGCCAGCAGCCAAGAGCGGGAGGGTACCTACGAGCAGTACTTC.

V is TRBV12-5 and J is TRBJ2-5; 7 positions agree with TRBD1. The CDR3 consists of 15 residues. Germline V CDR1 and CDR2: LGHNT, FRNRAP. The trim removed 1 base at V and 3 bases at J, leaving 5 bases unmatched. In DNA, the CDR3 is TGTGCTAGTGGTTTGGGAGACAGGGTTGAAGAGACCCAGTACTTC. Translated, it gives CASGLGDRVEETQYF.

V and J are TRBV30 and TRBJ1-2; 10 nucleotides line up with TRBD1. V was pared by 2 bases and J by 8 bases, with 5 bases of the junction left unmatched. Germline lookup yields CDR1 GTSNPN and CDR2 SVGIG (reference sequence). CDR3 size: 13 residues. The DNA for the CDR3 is TGTGCCTGGAGTTTGACAGGGGGCTGGGGCTACACCTTC. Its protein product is CAWSLTGGWGYTF.